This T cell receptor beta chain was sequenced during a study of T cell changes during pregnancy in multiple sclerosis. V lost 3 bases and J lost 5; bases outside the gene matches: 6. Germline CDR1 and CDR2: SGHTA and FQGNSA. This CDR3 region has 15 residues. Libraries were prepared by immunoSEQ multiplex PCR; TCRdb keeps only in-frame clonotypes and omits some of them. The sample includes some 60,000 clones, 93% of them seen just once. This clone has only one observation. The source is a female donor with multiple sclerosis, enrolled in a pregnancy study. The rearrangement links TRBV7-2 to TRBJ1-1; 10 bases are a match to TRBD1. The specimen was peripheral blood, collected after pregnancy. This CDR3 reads CASSFGGTGVTEAFF. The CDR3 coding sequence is TGTGCCAGCAGCTTTGGGGGGACAGGGGTAACTGAAGCTTTCTTT.